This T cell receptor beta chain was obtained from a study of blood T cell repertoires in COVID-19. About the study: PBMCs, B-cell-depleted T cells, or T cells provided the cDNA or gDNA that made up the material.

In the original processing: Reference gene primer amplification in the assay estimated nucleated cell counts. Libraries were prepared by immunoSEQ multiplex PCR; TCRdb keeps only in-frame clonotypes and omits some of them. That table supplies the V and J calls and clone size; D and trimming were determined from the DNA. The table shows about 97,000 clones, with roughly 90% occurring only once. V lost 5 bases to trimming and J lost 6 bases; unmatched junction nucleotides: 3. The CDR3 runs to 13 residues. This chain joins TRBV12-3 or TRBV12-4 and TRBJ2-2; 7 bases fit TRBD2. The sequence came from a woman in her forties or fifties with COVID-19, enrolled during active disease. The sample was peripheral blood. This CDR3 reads CASSPGLAGELFF. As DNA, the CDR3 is TGTGCCAGCAGTCCCGGACTAGCCGGGGAGCTGTTTTTT.